Many counts were recorded for the clone carrying this T cell receptor beta chain. The target antigen is unknown. The germline CDR1 and CDR2 sequences are DFQATT and SNEGSKA (reference sequence). The CDR3 spans 12 residues. Trimming took off 1 base at V and 4 bases at J, with 5 bases between the two ends. This sample is part of a study of neurological immune-mediated disorders. The overall study: For the approximately 35 multiple sclerosis patients, the disease was relapsing-remitting in 31 and secondary progressive in 3. Study-level findings and limits: The multiple sclerosis repertoire cluster was associated with no clinical or MRI feature.

TCRdb recomputed calls from the 5' RACE reads with MiXCR, one row per CDR3 protein. The table has 60,000 or so distinct CDR3 sequences, approximately 3.6% seen once; the top ten hold 6% to 8.5%. V and J are TRBV20-1 and TRBJ2-1; D unclear. The clonotype was recovered from a woman aged 55-70 years with multiple sclerosis. The source material was PBMCs. This CDR3 reads CSARGVYNEQFF. CDR3 sequence (DNA): TGCAGTGCTAGAGGAGTTTACAATGAGCAGTTCTTC.